These T cell receptor beta chains were read from a single sample in a study of cytomegalovirus exposure and HLA in healthy donors. Measured with immunoSEQ multiplex PCR; TCRdb has only the in-frame clones, and not every one. The table shows some 140,000 clones, with roughly 80% occurring only once. Sample: PBMCs. The origin of the receptors is a man aged 50 or older in good health and CMV-seronegative. The CDR3 runs from the conserved cysteine through the conserved F or W. A D gene is named only where the DNA matches it firmly. The size of a clone is reported for some rows only, either as once, few or many, or as a class for expanded clones.

>NA|NA|TRBJ2-5|TRBV5-1
CASSLGSGETQYF
TGCGCCAGCAGCTTGGGTAGCGGAGAGACCCAGTACTTC
>NA|TRBD1|TRBJ1-3|TRBV19
CAAGGRLLSGNTIYF
TGTGCCGCAGGGGGACGCCTGCTCTCTGGAAACACCATATATTTT
>once|TRBD1|TRBJ1-5|TRBV18
CASSPGQGLYSNQPQHF
TGTGCCAGCTCACCGGGACAGGGGCTATATAGCAATCAGCCCCAGCATTTT
>once|NA|TRBJ1-2|TRBV4-1
CASSQAGGSYGYTF
TGCGCCAGCAGCCAAGCGGGGGGGAGCTATGGCTACACCTTC
>NA|TRBD1|TRBJ1-3|TRBV5-1
CASSLGGQGSSGNTIYF
TGCGCCAGCAGCTTGGGGGGACAGGGAAGCTCTGGAAACACCATATATTTT
>NA|TRBD1|TRBJ2-7|TRBV5-4
CASSLAVTSGTGTNEQYF
TGTGCCAGCAGCTTGGCGGTCACCTCCGGGACAGGGACAAACGAGCAGTACTTC
>NA|TRBD1|TRBJ2-3|TRBV2
CASSAQGLGTDTQYF
TGTGCCAGCAGTGCACAGGGGCTCGGCACAGATACGCAGTATTTT
>NA|TRBD1|TRBJ2-5|TRBV6-1
CASSEANRGEQETQYF
TGTGCCAGCAGTGAAGCAAACAGGGGGGAGCAAGAGACCCAGTACTTC
>NA|TRBD1|TRBJ2-1|TRBV10-2
CASGDTGGEQFF
TGCGCCAGCGGGGACACAGGGGGTGAGCAGTTCTTC
>NA|NA|TRBJ1-1|TRBV19
CASIVNTEAFF
TGTGCCAGTATCGTGAACACTGAAGCTTTCTTT
>few|TRBD1|TRBJ1-4|TRBV6-6
CASSDPGQGEKLFF
TGTGCCAGCAGTGACCCGGGACAGGGCGAAAAACTGTTTTTT
>NA|TRBD2|TRBJ2-3|TRBV28
CASMGRGGADTQYF
TGTGCCAGCATGGGGCGGGGGGGCGCAGATACGCAGTATTTT
>NA|TRBD2|TRBJ2-2|TRBV13
CASSLAGLAGAIGELFF
TGTGCCAGCAGCTTAGCCGGACTAGCGGGAGCTATCGGGGAGCTGTTTTTT
>NA|NA|TRBJ2-5|TRBV5-1
CASSVTSFETQYF
TGCGCCAGCAGCGTTACTAGTTTTGAGACCCAGTACTTC
>once|TRBD2|TRBJ2-7|TRBV28
CASGPAGVVSAYEQYF
TGTGCCAGCGGTCCAGCGGGAGTTGTTAGCGCCTACGAGCAGTACTTC
>NA|TRBD2|TRBJ2-1|TRBV4-1
CASSPSGSYNEQFF
TGCGCCAGCAGCCCTAGCGGGTCGTACAATGAGCAGTTCTTC
>few|NA|TRBJ1-1|TRBV5-1
CASSLESRDTEAFF
TGCGCCAGCAGCTTGGAATCCAGGGACACTGAAGCTTTCTTT
>NA|TRBD2|TRBJ2-1|TRBV6-5
CASTATSGRGGEQFF
TGTGCCAGCACCGCGACTAGCGGGAGGGGGGGTGAGCAGTTCTTC
>NA|TRBD2|TRBJ2-5|TRBV10-2
CASSDGTSGSETQYF
TGCGCCAGCAGTGACGGGACTAGCGGGAGTGAGACCCAGTACTTC
>few|NA|TRBJ2-7|TRBV6-1
CASSEDGGSSYEQYF
TGTGCCAGCAGTGAAGACGGAGGGAGCTCCTACGAGCAGTACTTC
>NA|TRBD2|TRBJ2-3|TRBV18
CASSPRRESTDTQYF
TGTGCCAGCTCACCCCGGCGGGAGAGCACAGATACGCAGTATTTT
>NA|NA|TRBJ2-2|TRBV27
CASSYEGAGELFF
TGTGCCAGCAGTTACGAAGGGGCCGGGGAGCTGTTTTTT
>once|NA|TRBJ2-6|TRBV10-1
CASSSDSSGANVLTF
TGCGCCAGCAGTTCGGACAGCTCTGGGGCCAACGTCCTGACTTTC
>NA|NA|TRBJ2-1|TRBV10-2
CASTPGEFLDNEQFF
TGCGCCAGCACCCCGGGAGAGTTTCTCGACAATGAGCAGTTCTTC
>once|NA|TRBJ1-3|TRBV30
CASRGSGNTIYF
TGTGCCTCCCGGGGCTCTGGAAACACCATATATTTT
>once|TRBD1|TRBJ2-5|TRBV6-5
CASSSGTAQETQYF
TGTGCCAGCAGTTCCGGGACAGCCCAAGAGACCCAGTACTTC
>NA|TRBD1|TRBJ1-2|TRBV4-3
CASSQNRGPGYGYTF
TGCGCCAGCAGCCAGAACAGGGGGCCTGGCTATGGCTACACCTTC
>NA|NA|TRBJ2-2|TRBV5-1
CASSLAQGNTGELFF
TGCGCCAGCAGCTTGGCCCAGGGCAACACCGGGGAGCTGTTTTTT
>NA|NA|TRBJ1-5|TRBV7-2
CASSLVSQSNQPQHF
TGTGCCAGCAGCTTAGTGTCACAGAGCAATCAGCCCCAGCATTTT
>NA|NA|TRBJ1-3|TRBV6-6
CASSYSSGYRNTIYF
TGTGCCAGCAGTTACTCGAGCGGGTATAGAAACACCATATATTTT
>NA|TRBD2|TRBJ2-3|TRBV6-5
CASSLAGAGDTQYF
TGTGCCAGCAGTTTAGCGGGAGCGGGAGATACGCAGTATTTT
>NA|TRBD2|TRBJ2-5|TRBV7-2
CASSLGGGRSRTQYF
TGTGCCAGCAGCTTAGGGGGCGGGAGATCGCGGACCCAGTACTTC
>NA|TRBD1|TRBJ2-2|TRBV7-3
CASSFAGTENTGELFF
TGTGCCAGCAGCTTCGCCGGGACAGAAAACACCGGGGAGCTGTTTTTT
>NA|TRBD1|TRBJ2-5|TRBV11-1
CASSPRDRGLQYF
TGTGCCAGCAGTCCCCGGGACAGGGGGCTCCAGTACTTC
>few|NA|TRBJ2-1|TRBV29-1
CSVVQLHEQFF
TGCAGCGTTGTTCAACTCCATGAGCAGTTCTTC
>NA|NA|TRBJ2-1|TRBV10-1
CASSREGVLGEQFF
TGCGCCAGCAGTAGAGAGGGAGTTCTTGGGGAGCAGTTCTTC
>NA|NA|TRBJ2-7|TRBV2
CASSDVQGYEQYF
TGTGCCAGCAGTGATGTACAGGGCTACGAGCAGTACTTC
>once|TRBD1|TRBJ2-2|TRBV28
CASSGGQAGSGELFF
TGTGCCAGCAGTGGGGGACAGGCTGGGTCCGGGGAGCTGTTTTTT
>NA|NA|TRBJ2-3|TRBV7-9
CASSTETVVDTQYF
TGTGCCAGCAGCACAGAGACAGTAGTAGATACGCAGTATTTT
>NA|NA|TRBJ1-1|TRBV5-1
CASSLGDNRNPEAFF
TGCGCCAGCAGCTTGGGAGACAACAGAAATCCTGAAGCTTTCTTT
>NA|NA|TRBJ1-5|TRBV28
CASQSGGPSNQPQHF
TGTGCCAGCCAATCAGGAGGACCCAGCAATCAGCCCCAGCATTTT
>NA|TRBD1|TRBJ2-3|TRBV28
CASRGQGAGTDTQYF
TGTGCCAGCAGGGGACAGGGGGCCGGCACAGATACGCAGTATTTT
>NA|NA|TRBJ1-5|TRBV7-2
CASSLGAGRSNQPQHF
TGTGCCAGCAGCTTAGGCGCAGGGCGAAGCAATCAGCCCCAGCATTTT
>few|NA|TRBJ1-1|TRBV6-1
CASSIDSIYTEAFF
TGTGCCAGCTCGATCGACAGCATCTACACTGAAGCTTTCTTT
>NA|NA|TRBJ2-7|TRBV11-2
CASSIASAEGVYEQYF
TGTGCCAGCAGCATAGCATCAGCGGAGGGAGTCTACGAGCAGTACTTC
>NA|NA|TRBJ2-2|TRBV7-2
CASSLAGGRGELFF
TGTGCCAGCAGCTTAGCGGGAGGAAGGGGGGAGCTGTTTTTT
>NA|NA|TRBJ2-5|TRBV5-1
CASSLTTRTETQYF
TGCGCCAGCAGCCTTACAACTCGGACTGAGACCCAGTACTTC
>NA|TRBD1|TRBJ1-5|TRBV19
CASSITGGGNQPQHF
TGTGCCAGTAGTATAACAGGGGGGGGCAATCAGCCCCAGCATTTT
>NA|TRBD1|TRBJ2-2|TRBV5-1
CASSSGGTGATGELFF
TGCGCCAGCAGCTCCGGAGGGACAGGGGCCACCGGGGAGCTGTTTTTT
>NA|TRBD1|TRBJ2-7|TRBV18
CASSPRGQGYEQYF
TGTGCCAGCTCACCCCGGGGACAGGGCTACGAGCAGTACTTC
>NA|NA|TRBJ1-2|TRBV6-5
CASSSSGRDYTF
NA
>NA|TRBD1|TRBJ1-1|TRBV28
CASSLQGAVNTEAFF
TGTGCCAGCAGTTTACAGGGGGCCGTGAACACTGAAGCTTTCTTT